This is a list of T cell receptor beta chains from one sample in a study of blood T cells in healthy people across ages. Each CDR3 protein gets one entry after TCRdb re-called the 5' RACE reads with MiXCR. Among roughly 680,000 distinct CDR3 sequences listed, approximately 21% were seen once. The material sequenced was blood. Source of these receptors: a man between 70 and 80 years old in good health. Each CDR3 is given with its conserved first and last residue. The order of the fields is J gene, V gene, clone size, CDR3 length, D gene, CDR3 protein, CDR3 DNA. D genes are given only for firm matches. Rows give clone size only sometimes, using once, few, many, or a class for an expanded clone.

TRBJ2-7 TRBV9 few 14 TRBD2 CASSVGGRAYEQYF TGTGCCAGCAGCGTCGGCGGGAGAGCCTACGAGCAGTACTTC
TRBJ2-7 TRBV5-1 . 15 . CASSLGQGSGYEQYF TGCGCCAGCAGCTTGGGACAGGGTAGCGGCTACGAGCAGTACTTC
TRBJ2-1 TRBV27 few 12 . CACRERYNEQFF TGTGCCTGCAGGGAACGGTACAATGAGCAGTTCTTC
TRBJ2-5 TRBV29-1 few 12 . CSVDQGLETQYF TGCAGCGTGGACCAGGGTCTCGAGACCCAGTACTTC
TRBJ2-1 TRBV9 few 15 TRBD1 CASGTWDRGGDEQFF TGTGCCAGCGGAACGTGGGACAGGGGGGGGGATGAGCAGTTCTTC
TRBJ2-5 TRBV20-1 . 15 TRBD2 CSGVRAGDIQETQYF TGCAGTGGCGTTAGAGCGGGGGATATCCAAGAGACTCAGTACTTC
TRBJ1-1 TRBV3-1 many 14 . CASSPPGANTEAFF TGTGCCAGCAGCCCACCAGGGGCGAACACTGAAGCTTTCTTT
TRBJ2-4 TRBV3-1 many 18 . CASSPTGLVSLAKNIQYF TGTGCCAGCAGCCCCACCGGTCTTGTTTCTCTAGCCAAAAACATTCAGTACTTC
TRBJ2-3 TRBV10-2 many 14 . CASKKYQNTDTQYF TGCGCCAGCAAAAAATACCAAAACACAGATACGCAGTATTTT
TRBJ1-2 TRBV7-9 few 16 . CASTHSADSANYGYTF TGTGCCAGCACCCACTCCGCAGACAGCGCCAACTATGGCTACACCTTC
TRBJ2-7 TRBV28 many 15 TRBD1 CASRTSGTASYEQYF TGTGCCAGCAGGACGTCCGGGACAGCTTCCTACGAGCAGTACTTC
TRBJ2-5 TRBV5-1 . 15 TRBD2 CASSWSGGGEETQYF TGCGCCAGCAGCTGGAGCGGGGGAGGTGAAGAGACCCAGTACTTC
TRBJ2-6 TRBV28 . 15 . CASIEPNSGANVLTF TGTGCCAGCATCGAGCCGAACTCTGGGGCCAACGTCCTGACTTTC
TRBJ2-2 TRBV7-9 few 17 . CASSLAPGISNTGELFF TGTGCCAGCAGCTTAGCGCCGGGAATCTCGAACACCGGGGAGCTGTTTTTT
TRBJ2-7 TRBV12-5 . 13 TRBD1 CASERTGRDEQYF TGTGCTAGTGAACGGACAGGGCGCGACGAGCAGTACTTC
TRBJ2-1 TRBV29-1 once 12 . CSVRTAYNEQFF TGCAGCGTGCGGACAGCCTACAATGAGCAGTTCTTC
TRBJ2-3 TRBV5-1 many 14 TRBD2 CASSLGLAADTQYF TGCGCCAGCAGCTTAGGACTAGCGGCAGATACGCAGTATTTT
TRBJ2-7 TRBV5-1 few 14 . CASSRQADSYEQYF TGCGCCAGCAGCAGACAGGCCGACTCCTACGAGCAGTACTTC
TRBJ2-2 TRBV6-1 . 14 . CASSSDRSSGELFF TGTGCCAGCAGTTCAGACAGGTCATCCGGGGAGCTGTTTTTT
TRBJ1-5 TRBV20-1 . 14 . CSARNPEGYQPQHF TGCAGTGCTAGAAATCCCGAAGGTTATCAGCCCCAGCATTTT
TRBJ2-1 TRBV6-5 . 13 . CAIGQDSYNEQFF TGTGCCATCGGACAAGACTCCTACAATGAGCAGTTCTTC